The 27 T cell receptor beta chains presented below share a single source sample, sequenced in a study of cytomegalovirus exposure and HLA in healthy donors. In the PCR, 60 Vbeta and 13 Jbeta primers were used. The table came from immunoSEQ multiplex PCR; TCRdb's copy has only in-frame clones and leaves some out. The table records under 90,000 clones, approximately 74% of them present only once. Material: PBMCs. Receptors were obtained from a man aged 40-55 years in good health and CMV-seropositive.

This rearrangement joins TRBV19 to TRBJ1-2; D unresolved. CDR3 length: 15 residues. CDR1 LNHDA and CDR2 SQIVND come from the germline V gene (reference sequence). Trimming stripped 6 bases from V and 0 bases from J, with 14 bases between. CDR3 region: CASREVTDPNYGYTF. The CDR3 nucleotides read TGTGCCAGTAGGGAGGTAACCGATCCTAACTATGGCTACACCTTC.

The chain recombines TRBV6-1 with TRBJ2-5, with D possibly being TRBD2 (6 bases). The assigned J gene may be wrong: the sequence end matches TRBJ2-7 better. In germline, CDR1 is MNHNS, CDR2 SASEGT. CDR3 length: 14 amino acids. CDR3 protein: CASSELWGDYEQYF. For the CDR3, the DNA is TGTGCCAGCAGTGAACTCTGGGGGGACTACGAGCAGTACTTC.

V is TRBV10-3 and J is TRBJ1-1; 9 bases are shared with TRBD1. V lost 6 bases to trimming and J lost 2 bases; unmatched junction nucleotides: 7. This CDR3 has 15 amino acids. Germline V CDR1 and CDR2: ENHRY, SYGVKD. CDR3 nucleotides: TGTGCCATCAGGGGACAGGGCTTAGGAAACACTGAAGCTTTCTTT. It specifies CAIRGQGLGNTEAFF.

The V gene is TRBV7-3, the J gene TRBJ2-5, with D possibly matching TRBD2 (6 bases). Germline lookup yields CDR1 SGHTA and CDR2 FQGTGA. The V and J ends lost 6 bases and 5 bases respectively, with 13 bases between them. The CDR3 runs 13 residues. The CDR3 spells CASSTYGGETQYF. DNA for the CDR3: TGTGCCAGCAGTACTTATGGGGGGGAGACCCAGTACTTC. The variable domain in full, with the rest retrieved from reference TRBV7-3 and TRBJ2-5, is GAGVSQTPSNKVTEKGKYVELRCDPISGHTALYWYRQSLGQGPEFLIYFQGTGAADDSGLPNDRFFAVRPEGSVSTLKIQRTERGDSAVYLCASSTYGGETQYFGPGTRLLVL.

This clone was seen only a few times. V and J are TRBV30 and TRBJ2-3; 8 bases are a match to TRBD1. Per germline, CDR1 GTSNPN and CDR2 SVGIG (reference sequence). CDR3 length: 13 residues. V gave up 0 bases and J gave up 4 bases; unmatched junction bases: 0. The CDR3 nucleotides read TGTGCCTGGAGTGTACAGGGGGCAGATACGCAGTATTTT. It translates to CAWSVQGADTQYF.

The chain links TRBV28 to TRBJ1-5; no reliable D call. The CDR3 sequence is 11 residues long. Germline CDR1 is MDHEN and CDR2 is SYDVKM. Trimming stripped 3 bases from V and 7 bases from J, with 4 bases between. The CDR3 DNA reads TGTGCCAGCAGTTTCAGGCAGCCCCAGCATTTT. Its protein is CASSFRQPQHF.

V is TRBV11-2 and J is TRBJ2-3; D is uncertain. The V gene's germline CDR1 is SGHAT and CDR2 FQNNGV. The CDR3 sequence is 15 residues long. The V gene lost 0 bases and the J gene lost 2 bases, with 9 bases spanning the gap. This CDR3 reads CASSLDRADTDTQYF. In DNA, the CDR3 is TGTGCCAGCAGCTTAGATCGAGCTGACACAGATACGCAGTATTTT.

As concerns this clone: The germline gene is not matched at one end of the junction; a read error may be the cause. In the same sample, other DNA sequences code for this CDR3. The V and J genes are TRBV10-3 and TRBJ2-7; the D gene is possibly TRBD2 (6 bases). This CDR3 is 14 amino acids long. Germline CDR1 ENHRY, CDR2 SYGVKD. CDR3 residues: CATMSGSSSYEQYF. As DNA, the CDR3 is TGTGCCACCATGAGCGGGTCTAGCTCCTACGAACAGTACTTC.

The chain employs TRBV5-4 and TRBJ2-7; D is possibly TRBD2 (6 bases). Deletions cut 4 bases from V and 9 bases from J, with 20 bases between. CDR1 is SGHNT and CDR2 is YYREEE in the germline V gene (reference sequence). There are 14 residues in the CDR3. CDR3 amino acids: CASSDRDSPRAQYF. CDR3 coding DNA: TGTGCCAGCAGCGACCGGGACTCCCCTAGGGCGCAGTACTTC.

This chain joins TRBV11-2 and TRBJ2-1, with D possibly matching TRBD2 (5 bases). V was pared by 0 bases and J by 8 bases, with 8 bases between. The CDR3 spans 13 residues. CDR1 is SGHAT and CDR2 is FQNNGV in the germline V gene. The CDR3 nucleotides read TGTGCCAGCAGCTTAGATGGAGGAGATGAGCAGTTCTTC. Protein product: CASSLDGGDEQFF.

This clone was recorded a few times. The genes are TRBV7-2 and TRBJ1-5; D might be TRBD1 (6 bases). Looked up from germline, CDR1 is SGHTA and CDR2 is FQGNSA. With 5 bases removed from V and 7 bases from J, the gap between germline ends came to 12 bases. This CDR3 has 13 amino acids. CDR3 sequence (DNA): TGTGCCAGCAGCATACAGGGAAACCAGCCCCAGCATTTT. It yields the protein CASSIQGNQPQHF.

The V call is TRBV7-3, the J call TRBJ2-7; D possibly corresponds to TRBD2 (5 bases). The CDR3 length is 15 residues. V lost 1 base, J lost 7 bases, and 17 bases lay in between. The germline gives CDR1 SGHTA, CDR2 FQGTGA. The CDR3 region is CASSLKPSSLVEQYF. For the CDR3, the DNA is TGTGCCAGCAGCTTAAAGCCTAGCAGCCTCGTGGAGCAGTACTTC.

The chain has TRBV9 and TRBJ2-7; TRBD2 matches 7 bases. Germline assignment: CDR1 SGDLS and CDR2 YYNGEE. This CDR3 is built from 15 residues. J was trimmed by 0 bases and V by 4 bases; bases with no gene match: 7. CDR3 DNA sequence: TGTGCCAGCAGCAAAAGCGGGACGAGCTCCTACGAGCAGTACTTC. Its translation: CASSKSGTSSYEQYF.

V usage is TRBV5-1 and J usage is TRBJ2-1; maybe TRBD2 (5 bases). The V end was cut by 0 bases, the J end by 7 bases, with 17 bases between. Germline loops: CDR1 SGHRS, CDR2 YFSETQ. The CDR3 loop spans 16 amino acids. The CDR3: CASSLDPGRSGNEQFF. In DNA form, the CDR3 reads TGCGCCAGCAGCTTGGATCCGGGAAGGTCTGGGAATGAGCAGTTCTTC.

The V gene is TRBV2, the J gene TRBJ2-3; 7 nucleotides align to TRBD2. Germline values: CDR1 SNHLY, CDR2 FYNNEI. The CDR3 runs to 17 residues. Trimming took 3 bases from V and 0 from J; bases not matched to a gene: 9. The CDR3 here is CASSDTGGGVSTDTQYF. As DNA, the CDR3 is TGTGCCAGCAGTGATACAGGTGGGGGGGTTAGCACAGATACGCAGTATTTT.

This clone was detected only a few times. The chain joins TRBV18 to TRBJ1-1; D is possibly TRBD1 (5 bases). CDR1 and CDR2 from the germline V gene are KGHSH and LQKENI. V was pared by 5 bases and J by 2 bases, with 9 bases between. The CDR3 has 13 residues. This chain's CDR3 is CASSTTVNTEAFF. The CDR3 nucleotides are TGTGCCAGCTCAACGACAGTCAACACTGAAGCTTTCTTT. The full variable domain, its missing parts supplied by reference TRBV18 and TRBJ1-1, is NAGVMQNPRHLVRRRGQEARLRCSPMKGHSHVYWYRQLPEEGLKFMVYLQKENIIDESGMPKERFSAEFPKEGPSILRIQQVVRGDSAAYFCASSTTVNTEAFFGQGTRLTVV.

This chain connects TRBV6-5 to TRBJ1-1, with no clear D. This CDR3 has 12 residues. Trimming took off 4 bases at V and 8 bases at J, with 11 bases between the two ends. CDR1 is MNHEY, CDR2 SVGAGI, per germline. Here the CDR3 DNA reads TGTGCCAGCAGTTTGCCCTCTCAGGAAGCTTTCTTT. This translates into CASSLPSQEAFF.

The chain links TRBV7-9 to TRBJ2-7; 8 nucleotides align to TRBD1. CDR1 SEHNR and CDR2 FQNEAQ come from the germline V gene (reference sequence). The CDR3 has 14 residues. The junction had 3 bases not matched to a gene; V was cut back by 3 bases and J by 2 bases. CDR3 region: CASSLVGQAYEQYF. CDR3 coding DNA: TGTGCCAGCAGCTTGGTGGGACAGGCCTACGAGCAGTACTTC.

CDR3 in DNA: TGCGCCAGCAGCTTGGCCAGGGCAAATTCACCCCTCCACTTT. Translated, it gives CASSLARANSPLHF. The chain joins TRBV5-1 to TRBJ1-6, with a possible D match to TRBD1 (5 bases). Looked up from germline, CDR1 is SGHRS and CDR2 is YFSETQ. The ends were cut back, 0 bases at V and 7 bases at J, with 8 bases in the middle. This CDR3 has 14 amino acids. Looking up the rest from reference TRBV5-1 and TRBJ1-6 gives the full variable domain: KAGVTQTPRYLIKTRGQQVTLSCSPISGHRSVSWYQQTPGQGLQFLFEYFSETQRNKGNFPGRFSGRQFSNSRSEMNVSTLELGDSALYLCASSLARANSPLHFGNGTRLTVT.

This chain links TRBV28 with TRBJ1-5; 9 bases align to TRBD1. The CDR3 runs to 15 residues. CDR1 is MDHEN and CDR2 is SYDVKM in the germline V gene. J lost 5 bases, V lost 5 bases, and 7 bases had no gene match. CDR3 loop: CASSRRTGGYQPQHF. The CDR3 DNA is TGTGCCAGCAGTCGGCGTACAGGGGGCTATCAGCCCCAGCATTTT.

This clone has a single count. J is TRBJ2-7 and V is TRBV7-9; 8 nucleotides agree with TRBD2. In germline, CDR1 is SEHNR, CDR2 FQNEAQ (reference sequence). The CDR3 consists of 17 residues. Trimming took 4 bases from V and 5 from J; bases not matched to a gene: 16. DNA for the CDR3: TGTGCCAGCAGCTCCAACCTCCGCGGGGGGAATATCCACGAGCAGTACTTC. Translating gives CASSSNLRGGNIHEQYF.

CDR3: CASSEGQRFGNTIYF. The CDR3 DNA reads TGCGCCAGCAGCGAAGGACAAAGATTTGGAAACACCATATATTTT. This chain uses TRBV5-1 with TRBJ1-3; possible D gene TRBD1, 5 bases. The length of the CDR3 is 15 residues. The V gene's germline CDR1 is SGHRS and CDR2 YFSETQ. V gave up 4 bases and J gave up 3 bases, with 14 bases separating them. The entire variable domain, with the rest obtained from reference TRBV5-1 and TRBJ1-3, is as follows: KAGVTQTPRYLIKTRGQQVTLSCSPISGHRSVSWYQQTPGQGLQFLFEYFSETQRNKGNFPGRFSGRQFSNSRSEMNVSTLELGDSALYLCASSEGQRFGNTIYFGEGSWLTVV.

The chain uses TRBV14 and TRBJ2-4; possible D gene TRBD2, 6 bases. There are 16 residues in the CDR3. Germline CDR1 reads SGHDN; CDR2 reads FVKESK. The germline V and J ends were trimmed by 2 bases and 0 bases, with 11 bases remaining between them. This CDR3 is CASSQRTTLAKNIQYF. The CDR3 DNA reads TGTGCCAGCAGCCAAAGGACTACCCTAGCCAAAAACATTCAGTACTTC.

CDR3 sequence: CASSQGLGQGSGYTF. The CDR3 DNA follows: TGCGCCAGCAGCCAAGGGTTGGGACAGGGAAGTGGCTACACCTTC. This sequence joins TRBV4-3 and TRBJ1-2, with TRBD1 identical over 9 bases. The CDR3 runs 15 residues. CDR1 and CDR2 from the germline V gene are LGHNA and YSLEER. Germline trimming cut 1 base from V and 7 bases from J; bases unmatched to any gene: 7.

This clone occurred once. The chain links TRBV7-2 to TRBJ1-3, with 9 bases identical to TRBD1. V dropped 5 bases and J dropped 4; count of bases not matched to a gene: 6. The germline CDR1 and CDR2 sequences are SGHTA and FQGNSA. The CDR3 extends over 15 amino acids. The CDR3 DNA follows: TGTGCCAGCAGCGCGACAGGGGGAAGCGGAAACACCATATATTTT. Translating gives CASSATGGSGNTIYF.

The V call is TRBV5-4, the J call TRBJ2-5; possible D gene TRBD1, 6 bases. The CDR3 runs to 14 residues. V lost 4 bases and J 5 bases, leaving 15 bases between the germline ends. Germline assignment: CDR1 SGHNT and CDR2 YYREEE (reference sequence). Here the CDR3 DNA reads TGTGCCAGCAGCCCACAGGGTAATGGTGAGACCCAGTACTTC. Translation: CASSPQGNGETQYF.

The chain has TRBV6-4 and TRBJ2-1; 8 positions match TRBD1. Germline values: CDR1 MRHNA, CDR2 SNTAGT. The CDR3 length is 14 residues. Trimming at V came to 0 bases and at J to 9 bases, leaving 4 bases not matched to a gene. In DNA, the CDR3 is TGTGCCAGCAGTGACTCGTCAGGGGGCGGTGAGCAGTTCTTC. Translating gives CASSDSSGGGEQFF.